The text below deals with one TCR beta chain. This entry comes from a study of PD-L1 blockade in urothelial cancer. The overall study: Intravenous atezolizumab, 1,200 mg every 3 weeks, was begun by patients in the mid-2010s. Blood drawn 3 weeks (second dose) and 6 weeks after treatment start was analyzed.

The sample's time point: pretreatment peripheral blood. Each patient's cancer was a locally advanced or metastatic urothelial carcinoma. Clones were read by immunoSEQ multiplex PCR, and TCRdb kept only the in-frame ones, dropping some. The repertoire holds some 56,000 clones, less than 90% seen once, with 15% to 18% in the top ten. The CDR3 runs to 15 residues. The ends lost 0 bases at V and 8 bases at J; junction bases unmatched: 8. Germline V gene sequence: CDR1 SGDLS, CDR2 YYNGEE. The chain has TRBV9 and TRBJ2-1; 7 bases agree with TRBD2. This receptor was obtained from a man between 65 and 85 years old with urothelial cancer. The sample was PBMCs, taken around atezolizumab (anti-PD-L1) treatment. The CDR3 is CASSVVGLAADEQFF. The CDR3 DNA is TGTGCCAGCAGCGTAGTCGGGCTAGCGGCGGATGAGCAGTTCTTC.